The entry below describes one T cell receptor beta chain. The sample is drawn from a study of blood T cell repertoires in COVID-19. Study information: PBMCs, B-cell-depleted T cells, or T cells were the source of the cDNA or gDNA that made up the material.

Trimming removed 0 bases at V and 5 bases at J, with 14 bases between. The CDR3 is 15 amino acids. CDR1 is SGDLS and CDR2 is YYNGEE in the germline V gene. TCRdb keeps only in-frame clones here, not all; method: immunoSEQ multiplex PCR. The profile shows roughly 180,000 clones, roughly 80% of them singletons. The sequenced sample was PBMCs or T cells enriched from blood (not recorded which). The receptor's source is a woman in her thirties or forties with acute COVID-19. The chain links TRBV9 to TRBJ2-5, with D possibly being TRBD2 (6 bases). The CDR3 loop reads CASSVGSSGGETQYF. CDR3 nucleotide sequence: TGTGCCAGCAGCGTAGGATCCAGCGGAGGGGAGACCCAGTACTTC.